One T cell receptor beta chain is described in this entry. A single record per CDR3 protein comes from TCRdb applying MiXCR to the 5' RACE reads. The table records 500,000 to 550,000 distinct CDR3 sequences, about 20% of them present only once. This sample is drawn from a study of T-cell memory formation after mild COVID-19. The CDR3 has 13 amino acids. Per the germline V gene, CDR1 is LNHDA and CDR2 is SQIVND (reference sequence). Trimming took 3 bases from V and 5 from J, leaving 10 bases between them. This rearrangement joins TRBV19 to TRBJ1-1; unclear D gene. The source is an adult woman who had mild COVID-19 (a few samples of this study predate the infection). Cell type and time point are not known. The sequenced material came from PBMCs or a T cell subset sorted from them (not recorded which). The CDR3 DNA sequence: TGTGCCAGTAGTATTTATGGTTTGACTGAAGCTTTCTTT. It is translated as CASSIYGLTEAFF. Full variable domain (outside the CDR3, taken from reference TRBV19 and TRBJ1-1): DGGITQSPKYLFRKEGQNVTLSCEQNLNHDAMYWYRQDPGQGLRLIYYSQIVNDFQKGDIAEGYSVSREKKESFPLTVTSAQKNPTAFYLCASSIYGLTEAFFGQGTRLTVV.